A single sample gave rise to the 7 T cell receptor beta chains below, sequenced in a study of shared clonotypes between healthy human individuals. The assay was immunoSEQ multiplex PCR, and TCRdb's table has in-frame clones only and misses some. This table holds 650,000 to 800,000 clones, 72% found once. Sequencing input: memory CD4+ T cells sorted from blood. Subset given: CD45RA-negative fraction. The origin of the receptors is a woman in her 30s in good health.

J is TRBJ1-3 and V is TRBV20-1, with D hard to call. Per the germline V gene, CDR1 is DFQATT and CDR2 is SNEGSKA (reference sequence). The CDR3 spans 11 residues. The V end lost 0 bases, the J end lost 10 bases, and 7 bases lay between the germline ends. CDR3 DNA: TGCAGTGCTAGAGAAAGCGTAACCATATATTTT. It translates to CSARESVTIYF.

As regards this clone: Distinct nucleotide sequences in the sample also encode this CDR3. V gene TRBV5-1 combines with J gene TRBJ1-1; D is perhaps TRBD1 (6 bases). There are 14 residues in the CDR3. Germline values: CDR1 SGHRS, CDR2 YFSETQ. V gave up 2 bases and J gave up 0 bases, with 8 bases separating them. CDR3 nucleotides: TGCGCCAGCAGCTTAGACAGGTTGAACACTGAAGCTTTCTTT. This translates into CASSLDRLNTEAFF.

V is TRBV28 and J is TRBJ1-1; 9 bases are shared with TRBD1. Germline loops: CDR1 MDHEN, CDR2 SYDVKM. The CDR3 is 14 amino acids. V was pared by 5 bases and J by 11 bases, with 12 bases of the junction left unmatched. For the CDR3, the DNA is TGTGCCAGCAGTACAGGGGGCAGGAGTAATGGGGCTTTCTTT. Amino acids: CASSTGGRSNGAFF.

This clone was detected a few times. The V and J genes are TRBV7-9 and TRBJ2-5; D assignment may be TRBD1 or TRBD2 (7 bases each). V lost 5 bases, J lost 5 bases, and 21 bases lay in between. The CDR3 is made up of 16 amino acids. Germline CDR1 SEHNR, CDR2 FQNEAQ (reference sequence). The CDR3 reads CASSRPRGGGSETQYF. The CDR3, as DNA: TGTGCCAGCAGCAGGCCCCGGGGAGGGGGCAGTGAGACCCAGTACTTC.

The chain couples TRBV18 to TRBJ1-3; D remains unclear. CDR3 length: 15 amino acids. From germline, CDR1 is KGHSH and CDR2 LQKENI. The V end was cut by 5 bases, the J end by 3 bases, with 14 bases between. CDR3 loop: CASSSSSDHGNTIYF. The CDR3 bases are TGTGCCAGCTCATCTTCATCGGACCATGGAAACACCATATATTTT.

V is TRBV2 and J is TRBJ2-5; TRBD1 matches 9 bases. Per the germline V gene, CDR1 is SNHLY and CDR2 is FYNNEI. The V gene end was trimmed by 8 bases and the J gene end by 0 bases; junction bases not matched to a gene: 7. The CDR3 contains 15 residues. CDR3 residues: CASVGQGRYQETQYF. In DNA form, the CDR3 reads TGTGCCAGCGTAGGACAGGGGCGTTACCAAGAGACCCAGTACTTC.

This clone was seen only once. The rearrangement joins TRBV28 to TRBJ2-3; either TRBD1 or TRBD2 may fit D (6 bases each). Trimming cost V 6 bases and J 5 bases, with 15 bases left between them. Per the germline V gene, CDR1 is MDHEN and CDR2 is SYDVKM. This CDR3 spans 14 amino acids. The CDR3 nucleotides read TGTGCCAGCAGCCTCGCCGGGGGCAGAGATACGCAGTATTTT. It codes for CASSLAGGRDTQYF.